The clone carrying this T cell receptor (beta chain) was counted ten times or more. Its antigen is not identified. The sample originates from a study of blood T cells in healthy people across ages. Primers used in a second PCR of about 6 to 11 cycles were a sample-barcoded 5' primer and a J-beta primer mix. Each cDNA was tagged by a template-switch adaptor containing 12 random nucleotides. Every individual sample yielded 2.5 million or more paired-end reads (each containing CDR3). TCRdb reprocessed the 5' RACE reads with MiXCR, giving one entry per CDR3 protein. The sample lists hundreds of thousands of distinct CDR3 sequences, 45% to 60% occurring once. Findings and limits, study-wide: As age increased, TCR beta diversity per million T cells fell in a roughly linear fashion. Diversity of TCR beta correlated strongly with naive T cell percentage.

The germline V gene encodes CDR1 MGHRA and CDR2 YSYEKL. V lost 0 bases, J lost 2 bases, and 6 bases lay in between. The CDR3 runs 14 residues. The gene calls are TRBV4-1 and TRBJ2-3; unclear D gene. This sequence was found in a woman older than 75 in good health. Sequencing used blood. The CDR3 reads CASSQEGYTDTQYF. CDR3 DNA: TGCGCCAGCAGCCAAGAGGGGTACACAGATACGCAGTATTTT.